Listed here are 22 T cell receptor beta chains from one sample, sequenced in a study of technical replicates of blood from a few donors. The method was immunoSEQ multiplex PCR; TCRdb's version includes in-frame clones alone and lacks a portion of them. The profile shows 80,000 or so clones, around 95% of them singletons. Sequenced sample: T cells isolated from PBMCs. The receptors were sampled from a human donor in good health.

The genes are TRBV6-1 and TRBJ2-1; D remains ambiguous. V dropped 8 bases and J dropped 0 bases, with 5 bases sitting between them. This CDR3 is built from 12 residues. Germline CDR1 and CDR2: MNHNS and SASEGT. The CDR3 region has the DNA TGTGCCAGCTTCTACTCCTACAATGAGCAGTTCTTC. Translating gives CASFYSYNEQFF.

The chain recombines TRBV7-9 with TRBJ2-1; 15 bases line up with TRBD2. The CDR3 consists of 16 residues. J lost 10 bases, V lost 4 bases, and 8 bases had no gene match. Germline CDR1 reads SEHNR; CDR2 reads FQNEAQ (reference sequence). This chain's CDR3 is CASSSGLAGGPEEQFF. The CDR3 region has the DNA TGTGCCAGCAGCTCCGGACTAGCGGGAGGGCCAGAGGAGCAGTTCTTC.

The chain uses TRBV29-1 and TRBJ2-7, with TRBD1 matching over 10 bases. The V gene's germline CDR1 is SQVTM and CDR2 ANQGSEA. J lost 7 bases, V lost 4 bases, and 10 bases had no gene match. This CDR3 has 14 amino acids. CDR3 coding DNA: TGCAGCGTTGGTTCCGGGACAGGGGTAGAGGAGCAGTACTTC. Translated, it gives CSVGSGTGVEEQYF.

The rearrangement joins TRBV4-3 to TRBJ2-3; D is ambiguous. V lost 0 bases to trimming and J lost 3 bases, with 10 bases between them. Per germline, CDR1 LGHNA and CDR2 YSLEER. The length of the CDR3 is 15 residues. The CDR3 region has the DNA TGCGCCAGCAGCCAAGATATCGCAGAAACAGATACGCAGTATTTT. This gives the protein CASSQDIAETDTQYF.

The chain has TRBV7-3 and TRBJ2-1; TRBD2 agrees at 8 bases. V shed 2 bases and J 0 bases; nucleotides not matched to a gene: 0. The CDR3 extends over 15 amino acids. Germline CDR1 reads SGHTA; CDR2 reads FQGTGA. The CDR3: CASSLGTSSYNEQFF. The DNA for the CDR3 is TGTGCCAGCAGCTTAGGGACTAGCTCCTACAATGAGCAGTTCTTC.

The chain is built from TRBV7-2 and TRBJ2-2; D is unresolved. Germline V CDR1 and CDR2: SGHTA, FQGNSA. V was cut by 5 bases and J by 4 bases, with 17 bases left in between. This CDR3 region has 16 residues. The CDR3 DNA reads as TGTGCCAGCAGCCCAACGCCCTCCTACGGCACCGGGGAGCTGTTTTTT. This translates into CASSPTPSYGTGELFF.

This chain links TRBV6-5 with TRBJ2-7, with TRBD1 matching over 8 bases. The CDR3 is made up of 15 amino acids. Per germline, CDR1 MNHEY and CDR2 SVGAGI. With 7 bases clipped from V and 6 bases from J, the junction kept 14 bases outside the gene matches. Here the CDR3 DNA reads TGTGCCAGCAACACTTACGGGACAGGTGAGGGCGAGCAGTACTTC. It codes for CASNTYGTGEGEQYF.

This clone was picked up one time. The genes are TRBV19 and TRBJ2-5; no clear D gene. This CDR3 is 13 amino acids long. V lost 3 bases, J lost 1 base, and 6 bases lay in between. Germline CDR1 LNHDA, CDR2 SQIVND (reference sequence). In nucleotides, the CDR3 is TGTGCCAGTAGTATGGAGCTCCAAGAGACCCAGTACTTC. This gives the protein CASSMELQETQYF. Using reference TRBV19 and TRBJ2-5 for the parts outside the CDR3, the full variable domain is DGGITQSPKYLFRKEGQNVTLSCEQNLNHDAMYWYRQDPGQGLRLIYYSQIVNDFQKGDIAEGYSVSREKKESFPLTVTSAQKNPTAFYLCASSMELQETQYFGPGTRLLVL.

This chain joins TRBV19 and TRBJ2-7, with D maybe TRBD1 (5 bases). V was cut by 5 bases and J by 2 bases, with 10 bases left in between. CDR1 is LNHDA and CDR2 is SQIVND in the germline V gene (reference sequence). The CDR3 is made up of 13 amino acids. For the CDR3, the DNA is TGTGCCAGTAGTCTCAGCAGGGCCTACGAGCAGTACTTC. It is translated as CASSLSRAYEQYF.

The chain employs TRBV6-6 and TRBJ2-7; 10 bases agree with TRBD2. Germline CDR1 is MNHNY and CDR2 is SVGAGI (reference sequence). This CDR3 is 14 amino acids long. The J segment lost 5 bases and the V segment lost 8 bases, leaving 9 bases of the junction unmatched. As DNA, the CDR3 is TGTGCCAGCGGGGGAATAGCGGGAGGCAACGAGCAGTACTTC. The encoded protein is CASGGIAGGNEQYF.

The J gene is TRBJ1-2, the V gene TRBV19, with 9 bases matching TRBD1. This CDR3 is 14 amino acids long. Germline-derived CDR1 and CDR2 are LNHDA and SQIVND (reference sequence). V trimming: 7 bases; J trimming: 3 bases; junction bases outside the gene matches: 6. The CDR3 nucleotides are TGTGCCAGTAAGTTGGACAGGGGCTACTATGGCTACACCTTC. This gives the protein CASKLDRGYYGYTF.

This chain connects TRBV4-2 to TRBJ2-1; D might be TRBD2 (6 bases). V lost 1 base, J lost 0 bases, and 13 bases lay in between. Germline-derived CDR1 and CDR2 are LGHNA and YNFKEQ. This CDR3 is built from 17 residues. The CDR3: CASSQGGTGSSYNEQFF. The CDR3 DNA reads TGTGCCAGCAGCCAAGGGGGGACTGGGAGCTCCTACAATGAGCAGTTCTTC.

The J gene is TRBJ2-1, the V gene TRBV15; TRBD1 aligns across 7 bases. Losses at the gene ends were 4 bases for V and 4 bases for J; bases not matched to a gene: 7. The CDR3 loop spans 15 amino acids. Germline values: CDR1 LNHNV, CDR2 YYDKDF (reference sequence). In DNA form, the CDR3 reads TGTGCCACCAGCACGGGACAGCTTTTTTACAATGAGCAGTTCTTC. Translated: CATSTGQLFYNEQFF. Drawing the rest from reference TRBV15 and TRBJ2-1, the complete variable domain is DAMVIQNPRYQVTQFGKPVTLSCSQTLNHNVMYWYQQKSSQAPKLLFHYYDKDFNNEADTPDNFQSRRPNTSFCFLDIRSPGLGDTAMYLCATSTGQLFYNEQFFGPGTRLTVL.

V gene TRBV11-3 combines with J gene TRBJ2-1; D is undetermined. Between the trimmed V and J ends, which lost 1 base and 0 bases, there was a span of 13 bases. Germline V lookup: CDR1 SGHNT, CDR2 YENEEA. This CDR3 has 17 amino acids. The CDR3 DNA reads TGTGCCAGCAGCTTAGTCTATCAAGAGAGCTCCTACAATGAGCAGTTCTTC. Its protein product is CASSLVYQESSYNEQFF.

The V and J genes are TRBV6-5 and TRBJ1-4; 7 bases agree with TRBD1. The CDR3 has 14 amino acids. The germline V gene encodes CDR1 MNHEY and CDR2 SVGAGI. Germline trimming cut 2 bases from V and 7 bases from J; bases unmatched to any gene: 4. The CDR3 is CASSYGAGGEKLFF. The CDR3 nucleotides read TGTGCCAGCAGTTACGGGGCAGGGGGTGAAAAACTGTTTTTT.

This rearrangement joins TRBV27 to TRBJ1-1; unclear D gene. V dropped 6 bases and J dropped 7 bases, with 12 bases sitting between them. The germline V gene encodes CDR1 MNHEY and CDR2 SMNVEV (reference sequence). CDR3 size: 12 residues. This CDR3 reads CASSPGTIEAFF. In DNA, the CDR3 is TGTGCCAGCAGCCCGGGTACTATTGAAGCTTTCTTT.

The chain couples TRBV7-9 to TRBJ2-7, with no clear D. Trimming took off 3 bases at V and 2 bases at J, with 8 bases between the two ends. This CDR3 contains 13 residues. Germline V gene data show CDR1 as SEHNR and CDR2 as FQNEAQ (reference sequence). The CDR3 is CASSLRATYEQYF. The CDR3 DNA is TGTGCCAGCAGCTTGCGCGCAACCTACGAGCAGTACTTC.

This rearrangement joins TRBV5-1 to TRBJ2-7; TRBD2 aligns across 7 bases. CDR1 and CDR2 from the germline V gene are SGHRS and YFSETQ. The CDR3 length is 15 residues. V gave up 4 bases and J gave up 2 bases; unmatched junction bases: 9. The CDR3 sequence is CASSLGGRGAYEQYF. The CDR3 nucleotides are TGCGCCAGCAGCCTAGGTGGGAGGGGCGCCTACGAGCAGTACTTC.

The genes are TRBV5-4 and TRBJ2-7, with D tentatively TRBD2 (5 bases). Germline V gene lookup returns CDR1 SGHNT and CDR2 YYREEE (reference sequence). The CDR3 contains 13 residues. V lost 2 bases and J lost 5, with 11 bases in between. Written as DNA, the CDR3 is TGTGCCAGCAGCTTTGGTCCGGGGAACGAGCAGTACTTC. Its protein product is CASSFGPGNEQYF.

The DNA of the CDR3 is TGTGCCTGGAGTCCCAACTCCGAAAAACTGTTTTTT. Translating gives CAWSPNSEKLFF. V and J are TRBV30 and TRBJ1-4; D unclear. V lost 2 bases to trimming and J lost 8 bases, with 9 bases between them. CDR3 length: 12 amino acids. Germline V gives CDR1 GTSNPN, CDR2 SVGIG (reference sequence). The full variable domain, its missing parts supplied by reference TRBV30 and TRBJ1-4, is SQTIHQWPATLVQPVGSPLSLECTVEGTSNPNLYWYRQAAGRGLQLLFYSVGIGQISSEVPQNLSASRPQDRQFILSSKKLLLSDSGFYLCAWSPNSEKLFFGSGTQLSVL.

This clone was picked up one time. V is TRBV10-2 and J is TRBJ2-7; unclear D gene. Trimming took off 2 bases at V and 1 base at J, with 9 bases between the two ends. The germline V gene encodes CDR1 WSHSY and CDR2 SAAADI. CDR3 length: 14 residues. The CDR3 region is CASSERTGSYEQYF. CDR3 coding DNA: TGCGCCAGCAGTGAGCGCACTGGTTCCTACGAGCAGTACTTC.

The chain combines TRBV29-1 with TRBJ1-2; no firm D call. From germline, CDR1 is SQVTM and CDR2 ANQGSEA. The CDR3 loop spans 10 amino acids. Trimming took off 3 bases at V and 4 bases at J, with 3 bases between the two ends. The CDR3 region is CSVDSYGYTF. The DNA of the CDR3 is TGCAGCGTTGACAGCTATGGCTACACCTTC.